The 25 T cell receptor beta chains presented below share a single source sample, sequenced in a study of neurological immune-mediated disorders. TCRdb reprocessed the 5' RACE reads with MiXCR, giving one entry per CDR3 protein. This table holds around 30,000 distinct CDR3 sequences, about 2.6% found once. Sequenced sample: PBMCs. The receptors here all came from a woman between 50 and 59 years old with multiple sclerosis.

This clonotype showed up many times. The rearrangement links TRBV29-1 to TRBJ2-5; D is unclear. CDR3 length: 10 amino acids. V lost 5 bases to trimming and J lost 5 bases, with 6 bases between them. Germline V gene sequence: CDR1 SQVTM, CDR2 ANQGSEA. CDR3 bases: TGCAGCGTTTCGTACGAGACCCAGTACTTC. It codes for CSVSYETQYF.

There are many counts of this clonotype. The V call is TRBV20-1, the J call TRBJ2-4; 7 positions match TRBD2. This CDR3 has 13 residues. Per the germline V gene, CDR1 is DFQATT and CDR2 is SNEGSKA (reference sequence). After removal of 0 bases from V and 10 bases from J, the junction contained 6 bases not matched to a gene. The CDR3, as DNA: TGCAGTGCTAGAGAGGACTGGCGGGAGATTCAGTACTTC. This codes for CSAREDWREIQYF.

This clonotype has ten or more counts. The rearrangement joins TRBV20-1 to TRBJ2-7; the D is unclear. The CDR3 consists of 13 residues. Germline assignment: CDR1 DFQATT and CDR2 SNEGSKA (reference sequence). V was trimmed by 3 bases and J by 0 bases, leaving 9 bases between them. The CDR3 loop reads CSASPRTSYEQYF. Written as DNA, the CDR3 is TGCAGTGCTAGTCCCAGGACCTCCTACGAGCAGTACTTC.

At least ten counts were recorded for this clonotype. Germline is not matched at one junction end, which may reflect a read error. This chain links TRBV24-1 with TRBJ1-5, with 10 bases lining up with TRBD1. CDR1 and CDR2 (germline): KGHDR, SFDVKD. The CDR3 is 16 amino acids. The CDR3 coding sequence is TGTGCCACCAGTGACCCGGACAGGGGGTCAAGTCAGCCCCAGAATTTT. As protein: CATSDPDRGSSQPQNF.

This clonotype was recorded at least ten times. In nucleotides, the CDR3 is TGTGCCTGGAGTTCAACAGTGACGAGCTCCTACGAGCAGTACTTC. This encodes CAWSSTVTSSYEQYF. The chain links TRBV30 to TRBJ2-7, with D hard to call. The CDR3 runs to 15 residues. The germline gives CDR1 GTSNPN, CDR2 SVGIG (reference sequence). The ends were cut back, 2 bases at V and 0 bases at J, with 14 bases in the middle.

This clonotype was seen ten or more times. The genes are TRBV20-1 and TRBJ1-2; no clear D gene. Germline lookup yields CDR1 DFQATT and CDR2 SNEGSKA (reference sequence). V was clipped by 3 bases and J by 2 bases, with 13 bases between them. The CDR3 is made up of 14 amino acids. The CDR3, as DNA: TGCAGTGCTAGTGCTATGGGAGGCAACTATGGCTACACCTTC. Translated, it gives CSASAMGGNYGYTF.

This clonotype has at least ten counts. The V call is TRBV9, the J call TRBJ2-7, with D tentatively TRBD1 or TRBD2 (6 bases each). CDR3 length equals 14 residues. The germline V and J ends were trimmed by 7 bases and 2 bases, with 16 bases remaining between them. The germline CDR1 and CDR2 sequences are SGDLS and YYNGEE. This chain's CDR3 is CASSKGGSAYEQYF. CDR3 bases: TGTGCCAGCTCCAAAGGGGGGTCGGCCTACGAGCAGTACTTC.

The sample holds many counts of this clonotype. This rearrangement joins TRBV29-1 to TRBJ1-5; a weak D match, TRBD1 (5 bases). V was shortened by 5 bases and J by 1 base, with 9 bases between the two germline ends. Germline CDR1 is SQVTM and CDR2 is ANQGSEA. The CDR3 loop spans 13 amino acids. CDR3 nucleotides: TGCAGCGTTTCCGCAGGGAGCAATCAGCCCCAGCATTTT. Protein product: CSVSAGSNQPQHF.

This clonotype was seen repeatedly, ten times or more. The chain uses TRBV7-8 and TRBJ1-4; TRBD1 aligns across 11 bases. Germline loops: CDR1 SGHVS, CDR2 FQNEAQ. Germline trimming cut 1 base from V and 13 bases from J; bases unmatched to any gene: 11. This CDR3 has 16 amino acids. The CDR3 sequence is CASSLGWTGGRTGLFF. CDR3 in DNA: TGTGCCAGCAGCTTAGGGTGGACAGGGGGCAGAACAGGACTGTTTTTT.

This clonotype showed up just a few times. This chain links TRBV10-3 with TRBJ2-1; the match to TRBD2 covers 8 bases. The CDR3 is made up of 17 amino acids. The germline V gene has CDR1 ENHRY and CDR2 SYGVKD. The V segment lost 0 bases and the J segment 3 bases; nucleotides outside the gene matches: 7. CDR3 sequence (DNA): TGTGCCATCAGTGAGTCGATCTGGCTAGCGGGCTACAATGAGCAGTTCTTC. Its translation is CAISESIWLAGYNEQFF.

This rearrangement joins TRBV11-3 to TRBJ2-7; 10 positions agree with TRBD2. From germline, CDR1 is SGHNT and CDR2 YENEEA. The CDR3 totals 15 residues. The V segment lost 5 bases and the J segment 3 bases; nucleotides outside the gene matches: 7. This chain's CDR3 is CASSLGSGRVYEQYF. The CDR3 nucleotides read TGTGCCAGCAGCCTAGGCAGCGGGAGGGTCTACGAGCAGTACTTC.

This clonotype came up many times. The V call is TRBV6-6, the J call TRBJ2-6; 8 positions agree with TRBD1. There are 19 residues in the CDR3. Per the germline V gene, CDR1 is MNHNY and CDR2 is SVGAGI (reference sequence). V lost 2 bases and J lost 0; bases outside the gene matches: 9. CDR3 region: CASSYPGDRPYSGANVLTF. The CDR3 bases are TGTGCCAGCAGTTACCCCGGGGACAGGCCCTACTCTGGGGCCAACGTCCTGACTTTC.

This clonotype was observed many times. The CDR3 sequence is CASSLDHYTDTQYF. In DNA form, the CDR3 reads TGCGCCAGCAGCTTGGATCACTATACAGATACGCAGTATTTT. The gene calls are TRBV5-1 and TRBJ2-3; D remains unclear. The CDR3 sequence is 14 residues long. From germline, CDR1 is SGHRS and CDR2 YFSETQ. The V and J ends lost 0 bases and 3 bases respectively, with 8 bases between them.

This clonotype has more than one count but fewer than ten. V gene TRBV30 combines with J gene TRBJ2-6, with 7 bases matching TRBD1. Per germline, CDR1 GTSNPN and CDR2 SVGIG (reference sequence). Losses at the gene ends were 0 bases for V and 0 bases for J; bases not matched to a gene: 11. This CDR3 is 19 amino acids long. Here the CDR3 DNA reads TGTGCCTGGAGTGTACAACGTAGACAGGGCCCCTCTGGGGCCAACGTCCTGACTTTC. It translates to CAWSVQRRQGPSGANVLTF. Full variable domain (remainder filled in from reference TRBV30 and TRBJ2-6): SQTIHQWPATLVQPVGSPLSLECTVEGTSNPNLYWYRQAAGRGLQLLFYSVGIGQISSEVPQNLSASRPQDRQFILSSKKLLLSDSGFYLCAWSVQRRQGPSGANVLTFGAGSRLTVL.

This clonotype was picked up a small number of times. The CDR3 coding sequence is TGTGCCAGCAGTTCCGCCGGGACAGGGTACAATGAGCAGTTCTTC. The encoded protein is CASSSAGTGYNEQFF. The chain couples TRBV6-2 or TRBV6-3 to TRBJ2-1, with TRBD1 identical over 9 bases. CDR1 is MNHEY and CDR2 is SVGEGT in the germline V gene. Unmatched junction bases numbered 5, after V lost 4 bases and J lost 4 bases. The CDR3 is 15 amino acids.

This clonotype was found many times. This sequence joins TRBV20-1 and TRBJ1-1; tentative D call: TRBD1 (5 bases). Germline V lookup: CDR1 DFQATT, CDR2 SNEGSKA (reference sequence). V lost 5 bases and J 1 base, leaving 20 bases between the germline ends. The CDR3 is 16 residues long. CDR3: CSADSGGRFANTEAFF. Here the CDR3 DNA reads TGCAGTGCTGATAGCGGGGGTCGATTCGCGAACACTGAAGCTTTCTTT.

This clonotype appeared many times. The V gene is TRBV10-3, the J gene TRBJ2-1; D gene uncertain. This CDR3 contains 11 residues. CDR1 and CDR2 from the germline V gene are ENHRY and SYGVKD. Trimming removed 6 bases at V and 5 bases at J, with 5 bases between. The CDR3 loop reads CAISTDNEQFF. CDR3 in DNA: TGTGCCATCAGCACAGACAATGAGCAGTTCTTC.

This clonotype was observed many times. The CDR3 loop is CSARERGRTEAFF. The CDR3 DNA follows: TGCAGTGCTAGAGAAAGGGGGCGTACTGAAGCTTTCTTT. The V and J genes are TRBV20-1 and TRBJ1-1; 7 bases are a match to TRBD1. The CDR3 is made up of 13 amino acids. Germline-derived CDR1 and CDR2 are DFQATT and SNEGSKA (reference sequence). V lost 0 bases, J lost 5 bases, and 3 bases stayed unmatched.

In its sample, this clonotype was seen many times. CDR3 loop: CASSPRVADTQYF. The CDR3 region has the DNA TGTGCCAGCTCACCACGCGTGGCAGATACGCAGTATTTT. V gene TRBV18 combines with J gene TRBJ2-3, with D unresolved. The germline V and J ends were trimmed by 1 base and 4 bases, with 6 bases remaining between them. The CDR3 has 13 amino acids. Germline lookup yields CDR1 KGHSH and CDR2 LQKENI.

This clonotype was seen ten or more times. For the CDR3, the DNA is TGTGCCAGCAGCCCAAGGGACAATCATCAGCCCCAGCATTTT. It yields the protein CASSPRDNHQPQHF. The chain recombines TRBV7-2 with TRBJ1-5, with a possible D match to TRBD1 (6 bases). The CDR3 covers 14 residues. The V and J ends lost 5 bases and 5 bases respectively, with 13 bases between them. Per the germline V gene, CDR1 is SGHTA and CDR2 is FQGNSA.

Many counts were recorded for this clonotype. This chain joins TRBV9 and TRBJ1-2; the match to TRBD1 covers 9 bases. The CDR3 length is 14 residues. V trimming: 4 bases; J trimming: 7 bases; junction bases outside the gene matches: 8. Germline V CDR1 and CDR2: SGDLS, YYNGEE. The CDR3 DNA reads TGTGCCAGCAGCCCAAAACAGGGGGCGACTGGCTACACCTTC. It translates to CASSPKQGATGYTF.

This clonotype has a count of ten or more. This chain links TRBV7-2 with TRBJ2-7, with a weak D call TRBD2 (5 bases). This CDR3 comprises 13 residues. Germline V CDR1 and CDR2: SGHTA, FQGNSA. Between the trimmed V and J ends, which lost 1 base and 3 bases, there was a span of 7 bases. Here the CDR3 reads CASSLGRDYEQYF. The CDR3 DNA is TGTGCCAGCAGCTTAGGCCGGGACTACGAGCAGTACTTC. Using reference TRBV7-2 and TRBJ2-7 for the parts outside the CDR3, the full variable domain is GAGVSQSPSNKVTEKGKDVELRCDPISGHTALYWYRQSLGQGLEFLIYFQGNSAPDKSGLPSDRFSAERTGGSVSTLTIQRTQQEDSAVYLCASSLGRDYEQYFGPGTRLTVT.

This clonotype was seen ten or more times. This sequence joins TRBV3-1 and TRBJ1-1; D possibly corresponds to TRBD1 (5 bases). The germline gives CDR1 LGHDT, CDR2 YNNKEL (reference sequence). There are 13 residues in the CDR3. V lost 4 bases, J lost 6 bases, and 12 bases lay in between. The CDR3 nucleotides read TGTGCCAGCAGCCTAAGTGGGGGGTCTGAAGCTTTCTTT. It translates to CASSLSGGSEAFF.

This clonotype was seen ten or more times. The chain joins TRBV24-1 to TRBJ1-5; no firm D call. V was trimmed by 7 bases and J by 0 bases, leaving 6 bases between them. The V gene's germline CDR1 is KGHDR and CDR2 SFDVKD. This CDR3 is built from 13 residues. CDR3 sequence (DNA): TGTGCCACCAGCGCGGATAGCAATCAGCCCCAGCATTTT. Protein: CATSADSNQPQHF.

V is TRBV29-1 and J is TRBJ1-1; tentative D call: TRBD1 (6 bases). This CDR3 region has 14 residues. Germline-derived CDR1 and CDR2 are SQVTM and ANQGSEA. With 3 bases removed from V and 0 bases from J, the gap between germline ends came to 11 bases. CDR3 nucleotide sequence: TGCAGCGTTGAGGGGGCCAGCTTGAACACTGAAGCTTTCTTT. This gives the protein CSVEGASLNTEAFF.